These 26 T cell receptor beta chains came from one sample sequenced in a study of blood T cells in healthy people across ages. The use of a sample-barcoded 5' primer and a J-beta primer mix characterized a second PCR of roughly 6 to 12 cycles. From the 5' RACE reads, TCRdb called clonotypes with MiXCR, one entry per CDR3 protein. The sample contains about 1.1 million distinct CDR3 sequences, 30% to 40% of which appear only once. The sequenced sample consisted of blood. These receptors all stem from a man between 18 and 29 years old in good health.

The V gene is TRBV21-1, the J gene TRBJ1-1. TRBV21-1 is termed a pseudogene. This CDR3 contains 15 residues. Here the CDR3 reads CASTLPLTGNTEAFF. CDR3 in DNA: TGTGCCAGCACCCTCCCATTGACAGGGAACACTGAAGCTTTCTTT.

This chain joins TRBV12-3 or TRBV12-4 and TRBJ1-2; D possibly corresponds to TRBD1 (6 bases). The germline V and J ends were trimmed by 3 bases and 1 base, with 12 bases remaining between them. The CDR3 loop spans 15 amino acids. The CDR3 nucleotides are TGTGCCAGCAGTTTTTCGGGGGCAGGTAACTATGGCTACACCTTC. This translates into CASSFSGAGNYGYTF.

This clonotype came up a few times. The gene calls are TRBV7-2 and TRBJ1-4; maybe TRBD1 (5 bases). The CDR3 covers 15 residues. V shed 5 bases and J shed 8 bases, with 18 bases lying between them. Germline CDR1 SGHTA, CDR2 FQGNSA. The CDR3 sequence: CASSTQGEGAEKLFF. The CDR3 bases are TGTGCCAGCAGCACCCAGGGTGAGGGTGCGGAAAAACTGTTTTTT.

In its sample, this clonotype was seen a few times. The CDR3 protein is CASSPGTPSTGELFF. The DNA of the CDR3 is TGTGCCAGCAGTCCGGGGACACCCTCCACCGGGGAGCTGTTTTTT. The chain links TRBV28 to TRBJ2-2, with D perhaps TRBD1 (6 bases). Trimming cost V 5 bases and J 4 bases, with 14 bases left between them. CDR3 length equals 15 residues. CDR1 MDHEN and CDR2 SYDVKM come from the germline V gene.

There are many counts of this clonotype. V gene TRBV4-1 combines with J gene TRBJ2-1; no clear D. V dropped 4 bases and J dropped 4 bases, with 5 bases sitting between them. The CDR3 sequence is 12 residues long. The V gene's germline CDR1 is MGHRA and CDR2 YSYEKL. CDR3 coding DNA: TGCGCCAGCAGCCCCAATTACAATGAGCAGTTCTTC. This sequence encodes CASSPNYNEQFF.

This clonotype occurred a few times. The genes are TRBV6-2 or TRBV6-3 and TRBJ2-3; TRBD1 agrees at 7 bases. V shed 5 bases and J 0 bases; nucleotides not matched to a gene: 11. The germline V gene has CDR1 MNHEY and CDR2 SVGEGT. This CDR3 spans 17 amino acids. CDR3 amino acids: CASSQARDSISTDTQYF. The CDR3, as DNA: TGTGCCAGCAGTCAAGCTCGGGACAGCATTAGCACAGATACGCAGTATTTT.

CDR3 DNA: TGTGCCAGCAGCCAAGTTACGGGGGGACGCTACACCTTC. Residues: CASSQVTGGRYTF. This chain joins TRBV14 and TRBJ1-2, with D perhaps TRBD1 (5 bases). V was trimmed by 1 base and J by 9 bases, leaving 12 bases between them. Germline V gene lookup returns CDR1 SGHDN and CDR2 FVKESK. This CDR3 comprises 13 residues.

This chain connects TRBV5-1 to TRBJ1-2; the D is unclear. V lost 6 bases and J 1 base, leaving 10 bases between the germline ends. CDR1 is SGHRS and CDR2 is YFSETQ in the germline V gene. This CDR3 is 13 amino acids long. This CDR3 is CASTRHLNYGYTF. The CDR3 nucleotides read TGCGCCAGCACCCGACACCTTAACTATGGCTACACCTTC.

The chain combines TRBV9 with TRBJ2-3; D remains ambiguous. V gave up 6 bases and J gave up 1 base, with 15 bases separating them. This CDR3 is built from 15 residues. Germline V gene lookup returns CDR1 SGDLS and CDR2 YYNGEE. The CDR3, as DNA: TGTGCCAGCAACCCAACCCGGACCCGCACAGATACGCAGTATTTT. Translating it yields CASNPTRTRTDTQYF.

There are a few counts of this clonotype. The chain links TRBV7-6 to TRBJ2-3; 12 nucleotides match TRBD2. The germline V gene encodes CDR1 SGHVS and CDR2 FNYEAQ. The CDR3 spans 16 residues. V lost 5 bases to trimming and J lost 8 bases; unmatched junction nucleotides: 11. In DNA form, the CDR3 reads TGTGCCAGCAGCGTATCTAGCGGGGGGGGACCTGGTACGCAGTATTTT. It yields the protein CASSVSSGGGPGTQYF.

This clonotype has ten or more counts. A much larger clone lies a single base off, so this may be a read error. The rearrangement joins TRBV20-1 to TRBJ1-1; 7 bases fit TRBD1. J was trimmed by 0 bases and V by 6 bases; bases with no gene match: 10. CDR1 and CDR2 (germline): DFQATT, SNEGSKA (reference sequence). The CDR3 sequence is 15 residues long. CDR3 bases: TGCAGTGCCACAACAGGGGTCGAACTGAACACTGAAGCTTTCTTT. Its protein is CSATTGVELNTEAFF.

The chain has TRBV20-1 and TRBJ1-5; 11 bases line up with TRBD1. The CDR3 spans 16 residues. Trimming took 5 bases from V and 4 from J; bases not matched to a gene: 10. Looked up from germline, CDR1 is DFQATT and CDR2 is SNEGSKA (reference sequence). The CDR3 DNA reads TGCAGTGCTCTCCGAAGGGGGACAGGGGGAAATCAGCCCCAGCATTTT. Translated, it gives CSALRRGTGGNQPQHF.

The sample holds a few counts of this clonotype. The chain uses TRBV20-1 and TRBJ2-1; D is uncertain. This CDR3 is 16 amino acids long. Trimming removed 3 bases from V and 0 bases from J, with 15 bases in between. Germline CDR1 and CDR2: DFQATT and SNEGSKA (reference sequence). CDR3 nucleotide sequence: TGCAGTGCTAGGCTTTTTGGTTTTAGCTCCTACAATGAGCAGTTCTTC. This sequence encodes CSARLFGFSSYNEQFF.

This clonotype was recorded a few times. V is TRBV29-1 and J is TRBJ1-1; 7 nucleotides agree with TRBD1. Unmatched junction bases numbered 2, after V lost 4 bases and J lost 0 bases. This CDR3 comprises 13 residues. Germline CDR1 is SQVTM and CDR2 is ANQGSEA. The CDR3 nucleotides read TGCAGCGTTGGGGGACAGCTGAACACTGAAGCTTTCTTT. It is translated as CSVGGQLNTEAFF.

The CDR3 is CASSPDRGRKGYTF. CDR3 nucleotide sequence: TGTGCCAGCAGCCCTGACAGGGGGCGGAAGGGCTACACCTTC. The V and J genes are TRBV6-6 and TRBJ1-2; 10 nucleotides match TRBD1. J gave up 8 bases and V 6 bases, and 9 bases lay outside the gene matches. In germline, CDR1 is MNHNY, CDR2 SVGAGI (reference sequence). The CDR3 length is 14 residues.

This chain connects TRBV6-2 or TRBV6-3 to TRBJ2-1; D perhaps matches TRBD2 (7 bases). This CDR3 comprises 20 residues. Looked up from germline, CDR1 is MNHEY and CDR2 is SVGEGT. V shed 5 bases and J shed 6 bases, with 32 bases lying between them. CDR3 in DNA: TGTGCCAGCAGTAACCGGGACAAGGGCTCACCCGGGACTAACATCAATGAGCAGTTCTTC. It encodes CASSNRDKGSPGTNINEQFF.

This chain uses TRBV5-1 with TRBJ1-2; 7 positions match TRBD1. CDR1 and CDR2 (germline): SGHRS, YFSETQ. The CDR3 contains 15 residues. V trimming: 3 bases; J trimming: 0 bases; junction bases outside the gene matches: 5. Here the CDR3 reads CASSSRQGPNYGYTF. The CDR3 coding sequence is TGCGCCAGCAGCTCCAGACAGGGCCCTAACTATGGCTACACCTTC.

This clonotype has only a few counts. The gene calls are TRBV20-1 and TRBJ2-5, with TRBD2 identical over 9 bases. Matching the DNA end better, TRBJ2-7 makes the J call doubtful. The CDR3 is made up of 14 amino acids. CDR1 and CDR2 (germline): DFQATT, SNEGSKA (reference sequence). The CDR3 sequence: CSARRRGGSYEQYF. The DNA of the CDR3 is TGCAGTGCTAGACGGCGGGGGGGTTCCTACGAGCAGTACTTC.

CDR3 protein: CAARSVQGGGNTIYF. In DNA form, the CDR3 reads TGTGCCGCGCGGAGCGTTCAGGGGGGAGGAAACACCATATATTTT. The chain uses TRBV10-3 and TRBJ1-3; 7 bases agree with TRBD1. The CDR3 is 15 amino acids. The germline CDR1 and CDR2 sequences are ENHRY and SYGVKD. Trimming removed 11 bases from V and 4 bases from J; junction bases left unmatched: 14.

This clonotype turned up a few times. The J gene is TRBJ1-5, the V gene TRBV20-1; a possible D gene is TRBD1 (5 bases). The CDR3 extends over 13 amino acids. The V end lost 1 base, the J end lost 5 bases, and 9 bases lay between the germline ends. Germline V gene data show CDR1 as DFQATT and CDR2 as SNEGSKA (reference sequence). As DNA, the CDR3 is TGCAGTGCTAGAGTAGGGACCGATCAGCCCCAGCATTTT. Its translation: CSARVGTDQPQHF.

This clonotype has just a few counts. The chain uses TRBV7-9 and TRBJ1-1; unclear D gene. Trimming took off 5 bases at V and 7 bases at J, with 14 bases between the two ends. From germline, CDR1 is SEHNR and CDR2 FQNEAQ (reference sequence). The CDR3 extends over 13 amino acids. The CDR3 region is CASSRPGPFEAFF. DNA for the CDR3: TGTGCCAGCAGCCGCCCTGGTCCCTTTGAAGCTTTCTTT.

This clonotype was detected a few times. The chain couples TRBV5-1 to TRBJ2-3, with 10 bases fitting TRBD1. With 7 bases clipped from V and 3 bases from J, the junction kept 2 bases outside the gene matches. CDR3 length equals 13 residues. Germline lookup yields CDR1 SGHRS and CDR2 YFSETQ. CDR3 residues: CASGTGVTDTQYF. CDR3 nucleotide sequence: TGCGCCAGCGGGACAGGGGTTACAGATACGCAGTATTTT.

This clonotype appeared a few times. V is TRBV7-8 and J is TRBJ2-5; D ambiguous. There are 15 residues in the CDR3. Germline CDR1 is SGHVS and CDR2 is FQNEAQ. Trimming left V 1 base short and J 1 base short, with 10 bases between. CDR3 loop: CASSLGQHLQETQYF. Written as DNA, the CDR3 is TGTGCCAGCAGCTTAGGCCAACACCTCCAAGAGACCCAGTACTTC.

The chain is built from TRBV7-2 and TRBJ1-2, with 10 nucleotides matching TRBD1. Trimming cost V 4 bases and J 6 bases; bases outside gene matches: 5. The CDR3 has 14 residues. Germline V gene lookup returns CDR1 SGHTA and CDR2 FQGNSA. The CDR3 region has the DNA TGTGCCAGCAGCTCCCGGGACAGGGGTAATGGCTACACCTTC. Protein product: CASSSRDRGNGYTF.

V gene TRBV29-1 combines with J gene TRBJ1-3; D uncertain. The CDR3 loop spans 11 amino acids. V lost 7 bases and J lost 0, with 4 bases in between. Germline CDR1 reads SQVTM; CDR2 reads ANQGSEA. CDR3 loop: CSGGSGNTIYF. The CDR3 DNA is TGCAGCGGGGGCTCTGGAAACACCATATATTTT.

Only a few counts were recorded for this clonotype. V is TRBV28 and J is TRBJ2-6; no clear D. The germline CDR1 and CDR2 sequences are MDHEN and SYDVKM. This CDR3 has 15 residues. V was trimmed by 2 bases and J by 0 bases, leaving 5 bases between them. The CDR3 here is CASSLPGSGANVLTF. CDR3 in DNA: TGTGCCAGCAGTTTACCGGGCTCTGGGGCCAACGTCCTGACTTTC.